Listed below are T cell receptor beta chains from one sample, sequenced in a study of tumor-infiltrating lymphocytes in primary liver carcinoma. Each CDR3 protein gets one entry after TCRdb re-called the multiplex PCR reads with MiXCR. The sample carries 310,000 or so distinct CDR3 sequences, less than 65% recorded once. The sample consisted of peripheral blood. The receptors originated from a man in his forties or fifties with primary liver carcinoma and hepatitis B virus infection. Each CDR3 is given with its conserved first and last residue. The D gene is left open where the match is weak. The size of a clone is reported for some rows only, either as once, few or many, or as a class for expanded clones.

cdr3_nt cdr3_aa v_call d_call j_call clone_size
TGCGCCAGCAAGACGGACAGTAGGGCTGGAGCTTTCTTT CASKTDSRAGAFF TRBV10-2 - TRBJ1-1 -
TGCGCCAGCAGCCATAACCTAGGGCTAGCGGGACCCAATGAGCAGTTCTTC CASSHNLGLAGPNEQFF TRBV4-1 TRBD2 TRBJ2-1 once
TGTGCCAGCAGTGAATGGGGCAGGGGTCGAGAGACCCAGTACTTC CASSEWGRGRETQYF TRBV6-1 - TRBJ2-5 many
TGTGCCAGCAGCACCGGGACTTCGAAGTCCAGCAAAGATACACAGTATTTT CASSTGTSKSSKDTQYF TRBV11-2 - TRBJ2-3 -
TGTGCCAGTAGTCCCTCAGCAGGGCGAAGTTTACCCCTCCACTTT CASSPSAGRSLPLHF TRBV6-5 - TRBJ1-6 -
TGCGCCAGCAGCCGACAGGGACTAGCGGGAGGACAATCTGAAACGCAGTATTTT CASSRQGLAGGQSETQYF TRBV4-1 TRBD2 TRBJ2-3 -
TGTGCCAGCACCCGTACAGAAAGATACGAGCAGTACTTC CASTRTERYEQYF TRBV11-2 - TRBJ2-7 -
TGTGTCAGCAGCTTAAAATGGTCTATCTCCTACAATGAGCAGTTCTTC CVSSLKWSISYNEQFF TRBV11-2 - TRBJ2-1 -
TGTGCTAGCAGTGCGAGAGATACGCAGTATTTT CASSARDTQYF TRBV6-5 - TRBJ2-3 -
TGTGCCAGCACCGAAACAGTCGGGGGCAGGGAGCAGTACTTC CASTETVGGREQYF TRBV6-2/TRBV6-3 - TRBJ2-7 many
TGTACCAGCAGCTTAATGTGGCGGGGCTACGGGCAGTACTTC CTSSLMWRGYGQYF TRBV11-2 - TRBJ2-7 -
TGCAGCGTTGAAGATCCGGACAGGGTGACAGGTGATGAGCAGTTCTTC CSVEDPDRVTGDEQFF TRBV29-1 TRBD1 TRBJ2-1 -
TGTGTCAGCAGGAAGACAGGGAAGAGGGAGCAGTACTTC CVSRKTGKREQYF TRBV6-5 TRBD1 TRBJ2-7 -
TGTGCCAGCAGTTACTGGACTGACAGTGAAGCTCTCTTT CASSYWTDSEALF TRBV6-5 - TRBJ1-1 -
TGTGCCAGCAGTGAATCAATTGCGGGACGGACCGGGGAGCTGTTTTTT CASSESIAGRTGELFF TRBV25-1 - TRBJ2-2 few
TGCGCCAGCAGCCCCGGGATACTCACCGGGGAGCTGTTTTTT CASSPGILTGELFF TRBV4-1 - TRBJ2-2 many
TGCGCCAGCAGCCCTGACCGGGATTCCTACAATGAGCAGTTCTTC CASSPDRDSYNEQFF TRBV4-1 - TRBJ2-1 few
TGCGCCAGCAGCTTGCCTAGCGGGAGTTCCGATACGCAGTATTTC CASSLPSGSSDTQYF TRBV5-1 TRBD2 TRBJ2-3 -
TGTGCCAGCAGTGGACCGCGCGGGGACTACATCACAGATACGCAGTATTTT CASSGPRGDYITDTQYF TRBV6-1 TRBD2 TRBJ2-3 few
TGTGCCCGCAGTAGCTGGAGAAGTGAGCAGTACTTC CARSSWRSEQYF TRBV6-2/TRBV6-3 - TRBJ2-7 -
TGCGCCAGCAGCGTGGGACTAATGGCAGAGCAGTACTTC CASSVGLMAEQYF TRBV5-1 TRBD2 TRBJ2-7 few
TGCAGCGTTGCCCTGGGGGCGGGAGACATTAACCAGTTCTTC CSVALGAGDINQFF TRBV29-1 - TRBJ2-1 once
TGTGCCAGCAGTCCTCGCCGACAGGGGATCGTGGAGCAGTACTTC CASSPRRQGIVEQYF TRBV28 TRBD1 TRBJ2-7 -
TGTGGCAGCGTGCGGGACGAATCCTATTACGAGCAGTACTTC CGSVRDESYYEQYF TRBV11-2 - TRBJ2-7 -
TGTGCCGGCACCCCAGGTCACCTAAGGTTGACCGGGGAGCTGTTTTTT CAGTPGHLRLTGELFF TRBV11-2 - TRBJ2-2 -
TGTGCCAGCAGGCCCGCCCCGGCAGGGGTGGTCAACGAGCAGTACTTC CASRPAPAGVVNEQYF TRBV12-3/TRBV12-4 - TRBJ2-7 many
TGTGCCAGCAGCTTGGAACGGGGACAGGCGGCCTACGAGCAGTACTTC CASSLERGQAAYEQYF TRBV5-5 TRBD1 TRBJ2-7 -
TGTGCCAGCACTAGTCTTTACGAGCAGTACTTC CASTSLYEQYF TRBV6-2/TRBV6-3 - TRBJ2-7 many
TGTGCCAGCAGCAACGGACTAGCGGGAGATAGTGAGCAGTTCTTC CASSNGLAGDSEQFF TRBV11-1 TRBD2 TRBJ2-1 many
TGTGCCAGCAGCTCCCGCGGACAGATTAATCACAATGAGGAGTTCTTC CASSSRGQINHNEEFF TRBV6-5 - TRBJ2-1 -
TGTGCCACCAGCAGAGAAGCCGGTCAGCCCCAGCATTTT CATSREAGQPQHF TRBV15 - TRBJ1-5 few
TGTGCCAGCAGGGAAGGTTCGTATCAGCCCCAGCATTTT CASREGSYQPQHF TRBV6-2/TRBV6-3 - TRBJ1-5 -
TGTGCCAGTCGAAACTACGGCCAGCCCCAGCATTTT CASRNYGQPQHF TRBV28 - TRBJ1-5 few
TGTGCCAGCAGTACCCGCGGGCGTTCCGAGCAGTACTTC CASSTRGRSEQYF TRBV6-6 - TRBJ2-7 few
TGTGCCAGCAGTTTAGGACCACAGGGGGTCGGGGTCTACACCTTC CASSLGPQGVGVYTF TRBV12-3/TRBV12-4 TRBD1 TRBJ1-2 -
TGTGCCAGCAGTTTATTTCAGGACAATCAGCCCCAGCATTTT CASSLFQDNQPQHF TRBV28 - TRBJ1-5 -
TGTGCCTGGAGTCCAAGGGTTTTGGATACGCAGTATTTT CAWSPRVLDTQYF TRBV30 - TRBJ2-3 -
TGTGCAAGCTTTGATGGGAGGGGAAGTGTAAACACCATATATTTT CASFDGRGSVNTIYF TRBV28 - TRBJ1-3 -
TGCAGCGTTGGGGCGGGAGGCCCCTACGAGCAGTACTTC CSVGAGGPYEQYF TRBV29-1 TRBD2 TRBJ2-7 many
TGTGCCAGCAGTCGAGGCTCAGGCTCCTACGAGCAGTACTTC CASSRGSGSYEQYF TRBV6-5 - TRBJ2-7 many
TGTGCCAGCATCTCACAGGGGGGTGGCACTGAAGCTCTCTTT CASISQGGGTEALF TRBV11-1 TRBD1 TRBJ1-1 once
TGTGCCAGCAGTGAGGCGGGACTAGGGGAATACGAGCAGTACTTC CASSEAGLGEYEQYF TRBV28 TRBD2 TRBJ2-7 -
TGTGCCAGCAGCTTAGGGTGGGATACGCGATATTTT CASSLGWDTRYF TRBV11-2 - TRBJ2-3 -